This T cell receptor beta chain originates from a study of CD8+CD57+ T cells in acquired aplastic anemia. Genomic DNA constituted the template upon which TCR beta VDJ and CDR3 profiling was performed. MiXCR, applied by TCRdb to the reads, yields one record per CDR3 protein. The repertoire holds some 42,000 distinct CDR3 sequences, with around 67% as singletons. The sequence derives from a human donor in good health, serving as a control. The sequencing input was sorted CD4+, CD8+, or CD8+CD57+ T cells (not recorded which) from PBMCs.

Here the CDR3 reads CASSQEGLRGEKLFF. CDR3 nucleotide sequence: TGTGCCAGCAGCCAGGAGGGATTGAGGGGGGAAAAACTGTTTTTT. The chain recombines TRBV4-2 with TRBJ1-4; the D gene is possibly TRBD1 (6 bases). Germline assignment: CDR1 LGHNA and CDR2 YNFKEQ. V lost 3 bases, J lost 8 bases, and 16 bases lay in between. This CDR3 is 15 amino acids long.